A selection of T cell receptor beta chains follows, all from one sample in a study of PD-1 blockade in classical Hodgkin lymphoma. Assay: immunoSEQ multiplex PCR; the TCRdb copy retains only in-frame clones and omits some. The data show tens of thousands of clones, roughly 73% seen once. The sequencing used peripheral blood mononuclear cells (PBMCs), collected before the second cycle of nivolumab. These receptors were obtained from a human donor with classical Hodgkin lymphoma. CDR3s include the opening cysteine and the closing phenylalanine or tryptophan.

CASSLETRSSYNEQFF | TRBV5-6
CASSPVRHSNYGYTF | TRBV28
CSVGAGGNNEQFF | TRBV29-1
CATSREDGSSYNEQFF | TRBV15
CASSPGQGAPSEYEQYF | TRBV19
CASSQDLGRHLIYGYTF | TRBV4-1
CASSIGSGGPNEQFF | TRBV19
CSGVMYNEQFF | TRBV20-1
CASSYIWGAGELFF | TRBV6-5
CASRETNTGELFF | TRBV19
CASSMPSGTASTGELFF | TRBV19
CASSLVDQSTDTQYF | TRBV5-1
CASSYSGEYPDEQYF | TRBV6-5
CASETGSLTYEQYF | TRBV6-1
CASSMGTLLAGVSYNEQFF | TRBV19
CAWSLVGSYGYTF | TRBV30
CASIWSTEAFF | TRBV6-5
CASSHGGFTDTQYF | TRBV7-6
CASSLVPDKPGGELFF | TRBV7-9
CASSLGGSPTYTF | TRBV5-1
CASSAVQHQPQHF | TRBV10-1
CASSFSREKFF | TRBV5-6
CASSAGQGAWDTQYF | TRBV5-1
CASSTRTGKGEQYF | TRBV6-5
CASSGPLYEQYF | TRBV5-1
CASSRTSGRSETQYF | TRBV6-6
CASSIGYPPNYNEQFF | TRBV19
CASNPAGSTSGSNPYEQYF | TRBV5-5
CASRSTGVEETQYF | TRBV2
CASSLGDRGREFEKLFF | TRBV5-1
CASSPQGPRGYEQYF | TRBV7-8
CASSLAGSHEQYF | TRBV5-6
CASMAGTDTQYF | TRBV2
CAISEFSYGYTF | TRBV10-3